One sample yielded the 27 T cell receptor beta chains listed below, sequenced in a study of cytomegalovirus exposure and HLA in healthy donors. The assay was immunoSEQ multiplex PCR, and TCRdb's table has in-frame clones only and misses some. The sample shows around 130,000 clones, roughly 91% of them seen only once. Sequencing was done on a sample of PBMCs. Every receptor here comes from a man aged 30 to 45 in good health and CMV-seronegative.

The chain employs TRBV2 and TRBJ1-2; 7 nucleotides agree with TRBD1. Germline V gene lookup returns CDR1 SNHLY and CDR2 FYNNEI. V gave up 7 bases and J gave up 3 bases; unmatched junction bases: 8. CDR3 size: 14 residues. This CDR3 reads CASTSQGGDYGYTF. CDR3 DNA: TGTGCCAGCACTTCTCAGGGGGGAGACTATGGCTACACCTTC.

This sequence joins TRBV5-8 and TRBJ2-7, with a possible D match to TRBD1 (7 bases). CDR3 size: 18 residues. The germline CDR1 and CDR2 sequences are SGHTS and YDEGEE. Trimming shortened V by 3 bases and J by 2 bases, and 24 bases separated the two germline ends. Here the CDR3 reads CASSWRGTAPTSTYEQYF. CDR3 sequence (DNA): TGTGCCAGCAGCTGGAGGGGGACAGCGCCTACCTCAACCTACGAGCAGTACTTC.

The genes are TRBV7-9 and TRBJ1-4; D is possibly TRBD1 (6 bases). The germline V and J ends were trimmed by 4 bases and 5 bases, with 14 bases remaining between them. Germline CDR1 is SEHNR and CDR2 is FQNEAQ (reference sequence). This CDR3 has 15 amino acids. The CDR3 reads CASSSIRGRNEKLFF. CDR3 coding DNA: TGTGCCAGCAGCTCCATCAGGGGCCGGAATGAAAAACTGTTTTTT.

The rearrangement uses TRBV5-6 and TRBJ1-3; TRBD1 might be the D (6 bases). From germline, CDR1 is SGHDT and CDR2 YYEEEE. V shed 0 bases and J shed 7 bases, with 11 bases lying between them. The CDR3 is 14 residues long. This CDR3 is CASSLAAGANTIYF. CDR3 in DNA: TGTGCCAGCAGCTTGGCCGCAGGGGCGAACACCATATATTTT.

In DNA, the CDR3 is TGTGCCAGCAGTGACTTACAGGGCACCGGGGAGCTGTTTTTT. The encoded protein is CASSDLQGTGELFF. The rearrangement links TRBV25-1 to TRBJ2-2; D possibly corresponds to TRBD1 (6 bases). Germline V gene sequence: CDR1 MGHDK, CDR2 SYGVNS. V was trimmed by 3 bases and J by 4 bases, leaving 9 bases between them. This CDR3 is 14 amino acids long.

The J gene is TRBJ2-5, the V gene TRBV5-1, with a weak D call TRBD1 (5 bases). CDR3 length equals 15 residues. CDR1 and CDR2 (germline): SGHRS, YFSETQ. Between the trimmed V and J ends, which lost 2 bases and 2 bases, there was a span of 13 bases. Written as DNA, the CDR3 is TGCGCCAGCAGCTTAGTGACAGATAATCAAGAGACCCAGTACTTC. Translation: CASSLVTDNQETQYF.

The J gene is TRBJ1-2, the V gene TRBV18, with 7 bases lining up with TRBD1. Germline V gene lookup returns CDR1 KGHSH and CDR2 LQKENI. V lost 4 bases and J lost 10; bases outside the gene matches: 12. CDR3 length: 14 amino acids. The CDR3 nucleotides are TGTGCCAGCTCACTCCTAGACAGGGAAAGGATCTACACCTTC. Encoded protein: CASSLLDRERIYTF. The full variable domain, with the rest looked up from reference TRBV18 and TRBJ1-2, is NAGVMQNPRHLVRRRGQEARLRCSPMKGHSHVYWYRQLPEEGLKFMVYLQKENIIDESGMPKERFSAEFPKEGPSILRIQQVVRGDSAAYFCASSLLDRERIYTFGSGTRLTVV.

This sequence joins TRBV4-1 and TRBJ1-6; 8 bases are shared with TRBD1. This CDR3 is built from 16 residues. Germline V CDR1 and CDR2: MGHRA, YSYEKL. The V and J ends lost 0 bases and 9 bases, in that order; junction bases with no gene match: 7. CDR3: CASSQDGGQDVSPLHF. The CDR3 DNA is TGCGCCAGCAGCCAAGACGGGGGACAGGACGTTTCACCCCTCCACTTT.

The rearrangement links TRBV9 to TRBJ2-2; 7 nucleotides line up with TRBD1. The CDR3 consists of 17 residues. V gave up 3 bases and J gave up 4 bases; unmatched junction bases: 12. Germline V gene sequence: CDR1 SGDLS, CDR2 YYNGEE. CDR3 in amino acids: CASSGAAFRGITGELFF. DNA for the CDR3: TGTGCCAGCAGCGGAGCGGCGTTCAGGGGGATCACCGGGGAGCTGTTTTTT.

The chain employs TRBV6-1 and TRBJ1-5, with 7 bases fitting TRBD1. V lost 5 bases to trimming and J lost 7 bases; unmatched junction nucleotides: 11. CDR1 and CDR2 from the germline V gene are MNHNS and SASEGT. The CDR3 runs to 15 residues. The CDR3 region has the DNA TGTGCCAGCAGTTGGACAGGAAGGGTGGGCCAGCCCCAGCATTTT. Its translation is CASSWTGRVGQPQHF.

This chain uses TRBV7-9 with TRBJ2-1, with TRBD2 matching 13 bases. The V gene's germline CDR1 is SEHNR and CDR2 FQNEAQ (reference sequence). The CDR3 covers 15 residues. The V segment lost 3 bases and the J segment 10 bases; nucleotides outside the gene matches: 6. CDR3 nucleotide sequence: TGTGCCAGCAGCTTTACTAGCGGGGGGGCCTTGGAGCAGTTCTTC. Its translation is CASSFTSGGALEQFF.

This clone came up once. The V and J genes are TRBV5-1 and TRBJ1-3; weak D call: TRBD1 (5 bases). CDR1 and CDR2 (germline): SGHRS, YFSETQ. The ends were cut back, 0 bases at V and 3 bases at J, with 7 bases in the middle. CDR3 length equals 14 residues. The CDR3 region is CASSLAGFGNTIYF. As DNA, the CDR3 is TGCGCCAGCAGCTTGGCAGGGTTTGGAAACACCATATATTTT. The complete variable domain, with remaining parts taken from reference TRBV5-1 and TRBJ1-3, reads KAGVTQTPRYLIKTRGQQVTLSCSPISGHRSVSWYQQTPGQGLQFLFEYFSETQRNKGNFPGRFSGRQFSNSRSEMNVSTLELGDSALYLCASSLAGFGNTIYFGEGSWLTVV.

The chain is built from TRBV5-4 and TRBJ1-4, with TRBD1 identical over 7 bases. The germline CDR1 and CDR2 sequences are SGHNT and YYREEE (reference sequence). J gave up 4 bases and V 2 bases, and 5 bases lay outside the gene matches. The CDR3 spans 15 residues. The CDR3 DNA is TGTGCCAGCAGCTTTCGGACAGGTGATAATGAAAAACTGTTTTTT. Translation gives CASSFRTGDNEKLFF.

The rearrangement joins TRBV5-4 to TRBJ2-3; the match to TRBD1 covers 7 bases. Germline lookup yields CDR1 SGHNT and CDR2 YYREEE (reference sequence). V lost 5 bases to trimming and J lost 8 bases; unmatched junction nucleotides: 11. The CDR3 totals 14 residues. CDR3 nucleotide sequence: TGTGCCAGCAGTATTCGGACAGGAAGGGGTACGCAGTATTTT. Amino acid sequence: CASSIRTGRGTQYF. The full variable domain, with the rest looked up from reference TRBV5-4 and TRBJ2-3, is ETGVTQSPTHLIKTRGQQVTLRCSSQSGHNTVSWYQQALGQGPQFIFQYYREEENGRGNFPPRFSGLQFPNYSSELNVNALELDDSALYLCASSIRTGRGTQYFGPGTRLTVL.

The J gene is TRBJ2-5, the V gene TRBV13, with 7 bases fitting TRBD1. V lost 5 bases and J lost 5; bases outside the gene matches: 8. The CDR3 runs to 14 residues. The germline CDR1 and CDR2 sequences are PRHDT and FYEKMQ (reference sequence). The CDR3 DNA is TGTGCCAGCAGCCGACAGGGACCACAGGAGACCCAGTACTTC. Its protein product is CASSRQGPQETQYF.

The rearrangement uses TRBV7-9 and TRBJ2-1; 7 nucleotides match TRBD2. Germline V CDR1 and CDR2: SEHNR, FQNEAQ (reference sequence). The CDR3 totals 13 residues. V dropped 1 base and J dropped 7; count of bases not matched to a gene: 1. CDR3 residues: CASSLGLANEQFF. DNA of the CDR3: TGTGCCAGCAGCTTAGGACTAGCTAATGAGCAGTTCTTC.

The chain joins TRBV29-1 to TRBJ2-1, with D maybe TRBD2 (6 bases). Trimming shortened V by 6 bases and J by 0 bases, and 6 bases separated the two germline ends. Germline V lookup: CDR1 SQVTM, CDR2 ANQGSEA. The CDR3 loop spans 12 amino acids. The CDR3 loop is CSVGGSYNEQFF. The CDR3 nucleotides are TGCAGCGTCGGGGGCTCCTACAATGAGCAGTTCTTC.

This clone was counted a single time. The chain employs TRBV7-8 and TRBJ2-1, with 14 nucleotides matching TRBD2. The germline CDR1 and CDR2 sequences are SGHVS and FQNEAQ. V was pared by 7 bases and J by 2 bases, with 13 bases of the junction left unmatched. There are 19 residues in the CDR3. Here the CDR3 reads CASTPSRLAGGAPYNEQFF. The CDR3 nucleotides read TGTGCCAGCACCCCGAGCAGACTAGCGGGGGGGGCCCCCTACAATGAGCAGTTCTTC.

The rearrangement joins TRBV9 to TRBJ2-5; 13 bases are a match to TRBD2. CDR1 SGDLS and CDR2 YYNGEE come from the germline V gene. V shed 3 bases and J 5 bases; nucleotides not matched to a gene: 4. This CDR3 spans 15 amino acids. For the CDR3, the DNA is TGTGCCAGCAGCGCAAGGACTAGCGGGGGCGAGACCCAGTACTTC. Translated, it gives CASSARTSGGETQYF.

The chain is built from TRBV28 and TRBJ1-2, with D uncertain. The germline V gene encodes CDR1 MDHEN and CDR2 SYDVKM. The V and J ends lost 3 bases and 6 bases respectively, with 11 bases between them. CDR3 length: 13 amino acids. The CDR3 sequence: CASSLLTGNGYTF. The CDR3 coding sequence is TGTGCCAGCAGTTTGTTGACGGGTAATGGCTACACCTTC.

V and J are TRBV29-1 and TRBJ1-2; 7 bases agree with TRBD1. Germline V lookup: CDR1 SQVTM, CDR2 ANQGSEA. V gave up 2 bases and J gave up 8 bases; unmatched junction bases: 8. CDR3 length: 13 residues. CDR3 amino acids: CSVEPPGGWGYTF. The CDR3 coding sequence is TGCAGCGTTGAACCCCCAGGGGGATGGGGCTACACCTTC.

The chain has TRBV9 and TRBJ1-2, with 8 nucleotides matching TRBD1. The CDR3 consists of 15 residues. CDR1 is SGDLS, CDR2 YYNGEE, per germline. The V gene end was trimmed by 0 bases and the J gene end by 8 bases; junction bases not matched to a gene: 9. The CDR3 sequence: CASSVGVDRAGGYTF. As DNA, the CDR3 is TGTGCCAGCAGCGTAGGGGTGGACAGGGCCGGAGGCTACACCTTC.

Points on this clone: Other nucleotide sequences from this sample produce the same CDR3. The chain recombines TRBV20-1 with TRBJ2-7; maybe TRBD2 (6 bases). This CDR3 is 11 amino acids long. The V end was cut by 6 bases, the J end by 1 base, with 7 bases between. Germline V gene sequence: CDR1 DFQATT, CDR2 SNEGSKA (reference sequence). CDR3 nucleotide sequence: TGCAGTGCAGGGAGGTCCTACGAGCAGTACTTC. Translation: CSAGRSYEQYF.

The chain joins TRBV10-3 to TRBJ2-7; 12 bases match TRBD2. The CDR3 runs to 17 residues. Germline CDR1 and CDR2: ENHRY and SYGVKD. J lost 0 bases, V lost 6 bases, and 9 bases had no gene match. CDR3 nucleotide sequence: TGTGCCATCAGCTCCACTAGCGGGGGGCCAAGCTCCTACGAGCAGTACTTC. Its protein is CAISSTSGGPSSYEQYF.

The chain carries TRBV5-1 and TRBJ1-2, with D perhaps matching TRBD1 (5 bases). The CDR3 is 13 residues long. Germline V lookup: CDR1 SGHRS, CDR2 YFSETQ. V gave up 0 bases and J gave up 7 bases, with 10 bases separating them. The CDR3 protein is CASSLEQGGGYTF. CDR3 sequence (DNA): TGCGCCAGCAGCTTGGAGCAGGGTGGTGGCTACACCTTC.

The genes are TRBV5-4 and TRBJ1-3; D perhaps matches TRBD1 (6 bases). This CDR3 comprises 15 residues. Germline V gives CDR1 SGHNT, CDR2 YYREEE (reference sequence). V lost 3 bases and J lost 4, with 14 bases in between. CDR3 amino acids: CASSSGTNPGNTIYF. For the CDR3, the DNA is TGTGCCAGCAGCTCCGGGACAAACCCAGGAAACACCATATATTTT. The full variable domain, with the rest looked up from reference TRBV5-4 and TRBJ1-3, is ETGVTQSPTHLIKTRGQQVTLRCSSQSGHNTVSWYQQALGQGPQFIFQYYREEENGRGNFPPRFSGLQFPNYSSELNVNALELDDSALYLCASSSGTNPGNTIYFGEGSWLTVV.

This chain joins TRBV15 and TRBJ2-7, with TRBD2 identical over 7 bases. Germline V CDR1 and CDR2: LNHNV, YYDKDF (reference sequence). This CDR3 region has 14 residues. With V trimmed by 3 bases and J by 3 bases, 5 bases remained unmatched. The CDR3 loop is CATSRGGVVYEQYF. The CDR3 DNA sequence: TGTGCCACCAGCAGGGGGGGGGTGGTCTACGAGCAGTACTTC.